Listed below are T cell receptor beta chains from one sample, sequenced in a study of shared clonotypes between healthy human individuals. Using immunoSEQ multiplex PCR, the repertoire was profiled, and TCRdb retains in-frame clones only, with some absent. Of about 2.4 million clones listed, 80% to 95% were seen once; the top ten hold 0.36%. The material sequenced was naive CD4+ T cells from PBMCs. The receptors derive from a man between 18 and 29 years old in good health. Some clones in this sample may be carry-over from other donors' samples. The CDR3 runs from the conserved cysteine through the conserved F or W. A D gene is named only where the DNA matches it firmly. Clone sizes are given selectively: once, few, many, or a class where the clone is expanded.

j_call | clone_size | cdr3_length | v_call | d_call | cdr3_nt | cdr3_aa
TRBJ2-3 | NA | 15 | TRBV6-1 | TRBD2 | TGTGCCAGCAGGGACGGACTAGCGGGAGCAGATACGCAGTATTTT | CASRDGLAGADTQYF
TRBJ2-5 | NA | 17 | TRBV28 | TRBD2 | TGTGCCAGCAGTTTATCTTTGGTCGGGAGGGAGGAAGAGACCCAGTACTTC | CASSLSLVGREEETQYF
TRBJ2-7 | NA | 14 | TRBV10-2 | TRBD1 | TGCGCCAGCAGTGCCGGGACAGGCTCCTACGAGCAGTACTTC | CASSAGTGSYEQYF
TRBJ2-7 | NA | 15 | TRBV28 | TRBD1 | TGTGCCAGCATCCAACCGGGACAGGGGGCCTACGAGCAGTACTTC | CASIQPGQGAYEQYF
TRBJ2-5 | NA | 18 | TRBV6-1 | TRBD1 | TGTGCCAGCAGTGGAGAAAGGGGGGACAGGGGGTCTCTAGAGACCCAGTACTTC | CASSGERGDRGSLETQYF
TRBJ2-7 | once | 11 | TRBV30 | NA | TGTGCCTGGAGGAGGGCCCACGAGCAGTACTTC | CAWRRAHEQYF
TRBJ1-1 | few | 13 | TRBV5-4 | NA | TGTGCCAGCAGCTTAGGGAGAAGAACTGAAGCTTTCTTT | CASSLGRRTEAFF
TRBJ2-1 | NA | 12 | TRBV30 | NA | TGTGCCTGGAGTGTAGTTTTCAATGAGCAGTTCTTC | CAWSVVFNEQFF
TRBJ1-1 | NA | 15 | TRBV5-1 | NA | TGCGCCAGCAGCTCGGCCGGGAGCCTGAACACTGAAGCTTTCTTT | CASSSAGSLNTEAFF
TRBJ2-7 | NA | 13 | TRBV4-1 | NA | TGCGCCAGCAGCCAAGTGGCAGACTACGAGCAGTACTTC | CASSQVADYEQYF
TRBJ1-2 | once | 15 | TRBV2 | TRBD1 | TGTGCCAGCAGTGAAGGACAGGGTCAGCACTATGGCTACACCTTC | CASSEGQGQHYGYTF
TRBJ2-7 | NA | 17 | TRBV28 | NA | TGTGCCAGCAGCCCTCCTTTGTCCGACAGCCTCACTTACGAGCAGTACTTC | CASSPPLSDSLTYEQYF
TRBJ2-3 | NA | 17 | TRBV5-1 | NA | TGCGCCAGCAGCTCTAACTCCCTAGCGAGCATCGCAGATACGCAGTATTTT | CASSSNSLASIADTQYF
TRBJ2-2 | once | 16 | TRBV5-1 | TRBD2 | TGCGCCAGCAGCCAGCCGGAGCGGGGAAACACCGGGGAGCTGTTTTTT | CASSQPERGNTGELFF
TRBJ2-7 | NA | 14 | TRBV7-6 | TRBD1 | TGTGCCAGCAGCCCCTCGGGACAGATCTACGAGCAGTACTTC | CASSPSGQIYEQYF
TRBJ1-2 | NA | 11 | TRBV28 | NA | TGTGCCAGCAGTTTGGCCGGCGGCTACACCTTC | CASSLAGGYTF
TRBJ1-3 | NA | 15 | TRBV2 | TRBD1 | TGTGCCAGCAGTGAACAGGGGGCATCAGGAAACACCATATATTTT | CASSEQGASGNTIYF
TRBJ1-2 | NA | 15 | TRBV5-5 | NA | TGTGCCAGCAGCTTCCGGCCCCGGGGGCTGGATGGCTACACCTTC | CASSFRPRGLDGYTF
TRBJ1-5 | once | 14 | TRBV28 | NA | TGTGCCAGCAGTTTAAGGCTTCACAATCAGCCCCAGCATTTT | CASSLRLHNQPQHF
TRBJ2-7 | NA | 14 | TRBV5-1 | NA | TGCGCCAGCAGCTTGGAAGGCAGTACCTACGAGCAGTACTTC | CASSLEGSTYEQYF
TRBJ1-4 | NA | 14 | TRBV6-5 | TRBD1 | TGTGCCAGCAGTCGACAGGGGGCTTCTGAAAAACTGTTTTTT | CASSRQGASEKLFF
TRBJ2-1 | NA | 14 | TRBV5-4 | NA | TGTGCCAGCAGCGCGTGGGCCCGCTACAATGAGCAGTTCTTC | CASSAWARYNEQFF
TRBJ1-4 | NA | 15 | TRBV5-4 | TRBD1 | TGTGCCAGCAGTCTTCCGGGACAGGGCCGGGAAAAACTGTTTTTT | CASSLPGQGREKLFF
TRBJ2-5 | NA | 17 | TRBV19 | TRBD2 | TGTGCCAGTAGTAACCACGCATCAGCGGGGTACCAAGAGACCCAGTACTTC | CASSNHASAGYQETQYF
TRBJ2-1 | NA | 16 | TRBV23-1 | TRBD2 | TGCGCCAGCCCCACCCTGAAGCTAGCGGAATACAATGAGCAGTTCTTC | CASPTLKLAEYNEQFF
TRBJ2-1 | once | 15 | TRBV6-4 | TRBD2 | TGTGCCAGCAGTTTTCGACTAGCGGGAGTTCATGAGCAGTTCTTC | CASSFRLAGVHEQFF
TRBJ1-2 | NA | 16 | TRBV18 | NA | TGTGCCAGCTCCGTAGCCAACAGTGTGACTAACTATGGCTACACCTTC | CASSVANSVTNYGYTF
TRBJ2-1 | once | 16 | TRBV5-1 | NA | TGCGCCAGCAGCTTGGTGGGATATAGCGGCTACAATGAGCAGTTCTTC | CASSLVGYSGYNEQFF
TRBJ1-5 | few | 15 | TRBV2 | NA | TGTGCCAGCAGCACTGTCTCATCGGGGTATCAGCCCCAGCATTTT | CASSTVSSGYQPQHF
TRBJ1-4 | NA | 14 | TRBV5-1 | NA | TGCGCCAGCAGTCTTACTGGAACTAATGAAAAACTGTTTTTT | CASSLTGTNEKLFF
TRBJ2-3 | NA | 17 | TRBV15 | NA | TGTGCCACCAGCAGAGAAATATCCACAGGGCGTAGAGATACGCAGTATTTT | CATSREISTGRRDTQYF
TRBJ2-3 | NA | 15 | TRBV28 | TRBD2 | TGTGCCAGCACCCCCTTAGCGGGACCCACAGATACGCAGTATTTT | CASTPLAGPTDTQYF
TRBJ1-1 | NA | 13 | TRBV5-1 | NA | TGCGCCAGCAGGCGTACTCTGAACACTGAAGCTTTCTTT | CASRRTLNTEAFF
TRBJ2-7 | NA | 14 | TRBV6-1 | TRBD1 | TGTGCCAGCAAACCGGGACAGGGGGAGTACGAGCAGTACTTC | CASKPGQGEYEQYF
TRBJ2-7 | NA | 17 | TRBV7-2 | TRBD1 | TGTGCCAGCAGCTTATCCCGATTACCGGGACAGCTCTACGAGCAGTACTTC | CASSLSRLPGQLYEQYF
TRBJ2-1 | once | 16 | TRBV19 | TRBD2 | TGTGCCAGTAGTATAGTGGGACTAGCGGACAACAATGAGCAGTTCTTC | CASSIVGLADNNEQFF
TRBJ1-5 | once | 13 | TRBV5-4 | NA | TGTGCCAGCAGCCCCGGTAGCAATCAGCCCCAGCATTTT | CASSPGSNQPQHF
TRBJ2-2 | NA | 15 | TRBV7-9 | TRBD1 | TGTGCCAGCAGCAAAGACAGGGGCAGGACCGGGGAGCTGTTTTTT | CASSKDRGRTGELFF
TRBJ1-2 | NA | 13 | TRBV7-9 | NA | TGTGCCAGCAGTTTGGACAGCAACTATGGCTACACCTTC | CASSLDSNYGYTF
TRBJ1-5 | NA | 15 | TRBV28 | TRBD1 | TGTGCCAGCAGCAAGACAGGGCCGAGCAATCAGCCCCAGCATTTT | CASSKTGPSNQPQHF
TRBJ2-7 | NA | 14 | TRBV28 | NA | TGTGCCAGCAATCCCGACCAGTCCCCGTACGAGCAGTACTTC | CASNPDQSPYEQYF